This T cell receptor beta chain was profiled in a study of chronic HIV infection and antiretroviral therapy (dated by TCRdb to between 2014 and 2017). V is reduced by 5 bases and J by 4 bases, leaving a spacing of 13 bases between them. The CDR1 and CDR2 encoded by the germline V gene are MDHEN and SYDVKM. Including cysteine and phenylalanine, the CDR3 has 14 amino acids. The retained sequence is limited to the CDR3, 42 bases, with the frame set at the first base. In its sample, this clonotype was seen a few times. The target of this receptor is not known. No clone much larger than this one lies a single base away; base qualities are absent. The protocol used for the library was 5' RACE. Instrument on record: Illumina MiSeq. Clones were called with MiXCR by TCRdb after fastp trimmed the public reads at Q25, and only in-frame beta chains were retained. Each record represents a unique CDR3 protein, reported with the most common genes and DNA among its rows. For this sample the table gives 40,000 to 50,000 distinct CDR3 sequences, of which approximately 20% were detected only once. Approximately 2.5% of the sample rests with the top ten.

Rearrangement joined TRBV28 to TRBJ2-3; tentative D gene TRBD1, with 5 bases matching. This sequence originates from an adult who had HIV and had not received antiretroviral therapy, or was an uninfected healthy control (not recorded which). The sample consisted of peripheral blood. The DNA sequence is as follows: TGTGCCAGCAGTCTCCCCAAACAGGCAGATACGCAGTATTTT. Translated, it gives CASSLPKQADTQYF.